This T cell receptor beta chain was recorded in a study of response to subunit inactivated influenza vaccine. General observations from the study: New T cells are recruited in small numbers by each seasonal influenza vaccination, according to the authors' suggestion.

Turning to this clonotype: The antigen remains undetermined.

TCRdb re-called the RT-PCR reads with MiXCR, one entry per CDR3 protein. The sample lists roughly 570,000 distinct CDR3 sequences; 11% to 15% were seen once. The V and J ends lost 7 bases and 3 bases, in that order; junction bases with no gene match: 11. The CDR3 runs 15 residues. Germline lookup yields CDR1 LNHDA and CDR2 SQIVND (reference sequence). This specimen was PBMCs from blood, taken approximately 12 days after vaccination. The receptor's source is a man between 45 and 60 years old who received an inactivated influenza vaccine. The chain employs TRBV19 and TRBJ1-1; 7 positions match TRBD1. The CDR3 region has the DNA TGTGCCAGTACTTCTTGGGGCAGGGGGTACACTGAAGCTTTCTTT. It is translated as CASTSWGRGYTEAFF.